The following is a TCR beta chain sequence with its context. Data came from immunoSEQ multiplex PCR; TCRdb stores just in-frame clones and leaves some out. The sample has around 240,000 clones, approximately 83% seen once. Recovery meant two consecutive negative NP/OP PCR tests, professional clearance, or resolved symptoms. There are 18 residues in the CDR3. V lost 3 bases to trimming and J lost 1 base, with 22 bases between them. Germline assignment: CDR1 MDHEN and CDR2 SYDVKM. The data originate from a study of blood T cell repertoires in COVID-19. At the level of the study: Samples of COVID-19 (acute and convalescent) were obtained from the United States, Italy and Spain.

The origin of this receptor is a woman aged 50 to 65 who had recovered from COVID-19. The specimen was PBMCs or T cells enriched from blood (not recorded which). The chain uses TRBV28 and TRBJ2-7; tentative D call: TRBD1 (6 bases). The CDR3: CASSLNLMGTIPSYEQYF. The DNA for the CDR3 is TGTGCCAGCAGTTTGAATCTTATGGGGACAATCCCTTCCTACGAGCAGTACTTC.